One sample yielded the 16 T cell receptor beta chains listed below, sequenced in a study of cytomegalovirus exposure and HLA in healthy donors. Both 60 Vbeta primers and 13 Jbeta primers went into the PCR. Sequencing was performed with immunoSEQ multiplex PCR; in TCRdb, only in-frame clones are kept and a portion is missing. The table includes around 37,000 clones, approximately 84% detected once. Sequencing was carried out using PBMCs. These receptor sequences come from a man aged 50 or older in good health and CMV-seronegative.

The chain is built from TRBV18 and TRBJ2-6; maybe TRBD2 (5 bases). Germline CDR1 KGHSH, CDR2 LQKENI. V shed 3 bases and J shed 8 bases, with 14 bases lying between them. This CDR3 has 15 amino acids. The CDR3 region is CASSPGGPATNVLTF. The CDR3 nucleotides read TGTGCCAGCTCACCCGGAGGCCCCGCGACCAACGTCCTGACTTTC.

This clone showed up just once. In DNA form, the CDR3 reads TGTGCCAGCAGCTTGTTGGTCAGAAACACTGAAGCTTTCTTT. Amino acid sequence: CASSLLVRNTEAFF. This chain links TRBV5-5 with TRBJ1-1; no clear D. Between the trimmed V and J ends, which lost 1 base and 2 bases, there was a span of 9 bases. The CDR3 has 14 amino acids. Germline CDR1 reads SGHKS; CDR2 reads YYEKEE (reference sequence).

J is TRBJ2-7 and V is TRBV2, with TRBD2 matching over 7 bases. CDR3 length equals 15 residues. Trimming removed 5 bases from V and 3 bases from J; junction bases left unmatched: 10. Germline assignment: CDR1 SNHLY and CDR2 FYNNEI. The CDR3 bases are TGTGCCAGCAGTCTCTCTCCTAGCGGCGGCTACGAGCAGTACTTC. Its protein product is CASSLSPSGGYEQYF.

The chain couples TRBV6-5 to TRBJ2-5; 7 nucleotides agree with TRBD2. V was pared by 2 bases and J by 5 bases, with 2 bases of the junction left unmatched. The CDR3 spans 13 residues. Germline assignment: CDR1 MNHEY and CDR2 SVGAGI. The CDR3 DNA reads as TGTGCCAGCAGTTACATGGGGGGGGAGACCCAGTACTTC. It is translated as CASSYMGGETQYF.

This clone has a handful of counts. Here the CDR3 reads CASSQESRGTEAFF. For the CDR3, the DNA is TGCGCCAGCAGCCAAGAGAGCCGGGGCACTGAAGCTTTCTTT. The chain joins TRBV4-3 to TRBJ1-1; D not certain. Trimming left V 0 bases short and J 4 bases short, with 9 bases between. CDR1 is LGHNA, CDR2 YSLEER, per germline. CDR3 length: 14 residues.

The CDR3 DNA reads as TGTGCCAGCAGCCTCTATAAGGACTCCCAGTACTTC. It encodes CASSLYKDSQYF. The chain couples TRBV5-6 to TRBJ2-5; TRBD2 might be the D (5 bases). The CDR3 spans 12 residues. Germline assignment: CDR1 SGHDT and CDR2 YYEEEE. V shed 4 bases and J shed 9 bases, with 13 bases lying between them.

This chain links TRBV28 with TRBJ2-1, with TRBD2 matching 7 bases. After removal of 3 bases from V and 4 bases from J, the junction contained 12 bases not matched to a gene. This CDR3 is 17 amino acids long. Germline V gives CDR1 MDHEN, CDR2 SYDVKM. The CDR3 nucleotides are TGTGCCAGCAGTTTGGGGAGGGTAACTGGGGGATACAATGAGCAGTTCTTC. Translated, it gives CASSLGRVTGGYNEQFF.

The V call is TRBV4-3, the J call TRBJ1-3; tentatively, D is TRBD1 (6 bases). Germline V CDR1 and CDR2: LGHNA, YSLEER. The V end lost 2 bases, the J end lost 0 bases, and 14 bases lay between the germline ends. The CDR3 sequence is 17 residues long. This CDR3 is CASSQHLTGSSGNTIYF. The CDR3, as DNA: TGCGCCAGCAGCCAACACCTAACAGGGAGCTCTGGAAACACCATATATTTT.

V usage is TRBV4-3 and J usage is TRBJ2-1; 9 bases line up with TRBD2. The V and J ends lost 0 bases and 8 bases, in that order; junction bases with no gene match: 11. The germline gives CDR1 LGHNA, CDR2 YSLEER. CDR3 size: 17 residues. The chain's CDR3 is CASSQDFVPSGTDEQFF. Written as DNA, the CDR3 is TGCGCCAGCAGCCAAGATTTCGTCCCTAGCGGGACCGATGAGCAGTTCTTC.

V gene TRBV4-1 combines with J gene TRBJ2-1; 8 bases are a match to TRBD1. J gave up 5 bases and V 4 bases, and 16 bases lay outside the gene matches. The CDR3 length is 18 residues. CDR1 is MGHRA and CDR2 is YSYEKL in the germline V gene. The CDR3 DNA reads as TGCGCCAGCAGCCGTGGACAGGGATATTATAATCTGGACAATGAGCAGTTCTTC. This gives the protein CASSRGQGYYNLDNEQFF.

The V gene is TRBV6-1, the J gene TRBJ2-4; TRBD2 aligns across 10 bases. CDR3 length: 17 residues. Germline trimming cut 1 base from V and 6 bases from J; bases unmatched to any gene: 9. Germline V lookup: CDR1 MNHNS, CDR2 SASEGT. Here the CDR3 reads CASSEEGWLAGGNIQYF. CDR3 nucleotides: TGTGCCAGCAGTGAAGAAGGGTGGTTAGCGGGGGGAAACATTCAGTACTTC.

The rearrangement links TRBV28 to TRBJ2-7, with D hard to call. The V gene's germline CDR1 is MDHEN and CDR2 SYDVKM. Trimming stripped 2 bases from V and 6 bases from J, with 8 bases between. This CDR3 contains 12 residues. The CDR3 loop is CASSLGQVEQYF. In DNA form, the CDR3 reads TGTGCCAGCAGTTTAGGGCAGGTCGAGCAGTACTTC.

This clone was observed a few times. The genes are TRBV5-1 and TRBJ1-5; TRBD1 agrees at 7 bases. The germline gives CDR1 SGHRS, CDR2 YFSETQ. Losses at the gene ends were 0 bases for V and 7 bases for J; bases not matched to a gene: 7. CDR3 length: 15 amino acids. This chain's CDR3 is CASSLDSGTAQPQHF. CDR3 nucleotides: TGCGCCAGCAGCTTGGATTCCGGGACAGCCCAGCCCCAGCATTTT.

The genes are TRBV27 and TRBJ2-7, with D possibly TRBD1 on 5 matching bases. CDR3 length equals 13 residues. V gave up 5 bases and J gave up 6 bases, with 14 bases separating them. The germline V gene has CDR1 MNHEY and CDR2 SMNVEV (reference sequence). For the CDR3, the DNA is TGTGCCAGCAGTCCAGGGATGGGTAGCGAGCAGTACTTC. It yields the protein CASSPGMGSEQYF.

The chain recombines TRBV2 with TRBJ2-7; TRBD2 aligns across 11 bases. Per germline, CDR1 SNHLY and CDR2 FYNNEI. This CDR3 contains 15 residues. Losses at the gene ends were 5 bases for V and 7 bases for J; bases not matched to a gene: 10. CDR3 bases: TGTGCCAGCAGTCCACAGACTAGCGGGGTCGGTGAGCAGTACTTC. It codes for CASSPQTSGVGEQYF. The entire variable domain, with the rest obtained from reference TRBV2 and TRBJ2-7, is as follows: EPEVTQTPSHQVTQMGQEVILRCVPISNHLYFYWYRQILGQKVEFLVSFYNNEISEKSEIFDDQFSVERPDGSNFTLKIRSTKLEDSAMYFCASSPQTSGVGEQYFGPGTRLTVT.

The genes are TRBV18 and TRBJ1-1, with 9 bases identical to TRBD1. The germline V gene has CDR1 KGHSH and CDR2 LQKENI. Unmatched junction bases numbered 6, after V lost 3 bases and J lost 4 bases. This CDR3 has 15 amino acids. The CDR3 protein is CASSPKDRGVTEAFF. As DNA, the CDR3 is TGTGCCAGCTCACCTAAGGACAGGGGAGTCACTGAAGCTTTCTTT.